Shown below are 13 T cell receptor beta chains from a single sample sequenced in a study of control samples from healthy donors and cancer patients. The data were produced by immunoSEQ multiplex PCR, yet TCRdb's version contains in-frame clones alone and is incomplete. The sample lists about 160,000 clones, around 96% occurring once. Sequencing used blood. Receptors were obtained from a woman in her thirties or forties in good health.

V and J are TRBV29-1 and TRBJ1-2; a possible D gene is TRBD1 (5 bases). V shed 1 base and J shed 8 bases, with 11 bases lying between them. The germline V gene encodes CDR1 SQVTM and CDR2 ANQGSEA. The CDR3 has 12 amino acids. The CDR3 spells CSVEGGLGGYTF. The CDR3 DNA is TGCAGCGTTGAAGGGGGACTCGGGGGCTACACCTTC. The whole variable domain, remainder taken from reference TRBV29-1 and TRBJ1-2, is SAVISQKPSRDICQRGTSLTIQCQVDSQVTMMFWYRQQPGQSLTLIATANQGSEATYESGFVIDKFPISRPNLTFSTLTVSNMSPEDSSIYLCSVEGGLGGYTFGSGTRLTVV.

This chain links TRBV10-3 with TRBJ1-1, with TRBD1 matching over 9 bases. The CDR3 consists of 15 residues. The germline V gene encodes CDR1 ENHRY and CDR2 SYGVKD. V lost 8 bases to trimming and J lost 10 bases; unmatched junction nucleotides: 17. Here the CDR3 reads CAIRSPGQGVSLAFF. CDR3 in DNA: TGTGCCATCCGTTCTCCGGGACAGGGCGTTTCGTTAGCTTTCTTT.

The CDR3 nucleotides read TGTGCCAGCAGCCCTTCAGGACAGGACTACAATGAGCAGTTCTTC. Its translation is CASSPSGQDYNEQFF. This sequence joins TRBV11-3 and TRBJ2-1; 7 nucleotides line up with TRBD1. Trimming removed 5 bases from V and 3 bases from J; junction bases left unmatched: 7. Per the germline V gene, CDR1 is SGHNT and CDR2 is YENEEA. This CDR3 is 15 amino acids long.

The rearrangement joins TRBV5-1 to TRBJ2-3; D unresolved. Germline-derived CDR1 and CDR2 are SGHRS and YFSETQ. The V end was cut by 0 bases, the J end by 1 base, with 6 bases between. The CDR3 is 14 amino acids. The CDR3 DNA is TGCGCCAGCAGCTTGGACGGCCGCACAGATACGCAGTATTTT. Translating gives CASSLDGRTDTQYF.

The chain has TRBV6-6 and TRBJ2-1, with D perhaps matching TRBD2 (6 bases). CDR3 size: 14 residues. Looked up from germline, CDR1 is MNHNY and CDR2 is SVGAGI (reference sequence). V lost 4 bases, J lost 5 bases, and 12 bases lay in between. The CDR3 region has the DNA TGTGCCAGCAGTTCGGGACTGCCCCACAATGAGCAGTTCTTC. It is translated as CASSSGLPHNEQFF.

The chain couples TRBV12-3 or TRBV12-4 to TRBJ1-2; no clear D gene. Trimming left V 1 base short and J 5 bases short, with 2 bases between. The CDR3 has 11 residues. CDR3 DNA sequence: TGTGCCAGCAGTTTAGATTATGGCTACACCTTC. Amino acid sequence: CASSLDYGYTF.

This chain uses TRBV5-1 with TRBJ1-2; TRBD1 aligns across 7 bases. Germline CDR1 and CDR2: SGHRS and YFSETQ. The CDR3 has 14 residues. V lost 1 base to trimming and J lost 6 bases; unmatched junction nucleotides: 6. The DNA of the CDR3 is TGCGCCAGCAGCTTGAGGAAGGGGGCGGATGGCTACACCTTC. Translated, it gives CASSLRKGADGYTF.

The chain employs TRBV30 and TRBJ1-3, with D uncertain. CDR1 is GTSNPN and CDR2 is SVGIG in the germline V gene (reference sequence). Trimming took off 5 bases at V and 4 bases at J, with 12 bases between the two ends. This CDR3 spans 13 amino acids. CDR3 in DNA: TGTGCCTGGGGTATTACTCAGGGAAACACCATATATTTT. It yields the protein CAWGITQGNTIYF.

This sequence joins TRBV3-1 (or the pseudogene TRBV3-2) and TRBJ2-3, with D perhaps matching TRBD2 (5 bases). The germline V and J ends were trimmed by 4 bases and 5 bases, with 7 bases remaining between them. The CDR3 length is 12 residues. Per germline, CDR1 LGHDT and CDR2 YNNKEL (reference sequence). CDR3 amino acids: CASSPRGDTQYF. In DNA form, the CDR3 reads TGTGCCAGCAGCCCTCGGGGAGATACGCAGTATTTT.

The rearrangement joins TRBV23-1 to TRBJ1-2; TRBD1 might be the D (5 bases). TRBV23-1 belongs to the ORF category, with a function that is uncertain. The CDR3 extends over 18 amino acids. The ends were cut back, 0 bases at V and 0 bases at J, with 17 bases in the middle. Here the CDR3 reads CASSQSPGGGQANYGYTF. The CDR3 DNA is TGCGCCAGCAGTCAATCCCCCGGAGGAGGACAAGCTAACTATGGCTACACCTTC.

This clone was recorded only once. The gene calls are TRBV7-2 and TRBJ1-1, with D perhaps matching TRBD1 (5 bases). The CDR3 totals 15 residues. Per the germline V gene, CDR1 is SGHTA and CDR2 is FQGNSA. With 2 bases removed from V and 1 base from J, the gap between germline ends came to 11 bases. Here the CDR3 DNA reads TGTGCCAGCAGCTTACATGCGGGGGAGAACACTGAAGCTTTCTTT. Protein: CASSLHAGENTEAFF.

The chain recombines TRBV5-6 with TRBJ1-6; D not resolved. Trimming removed 2 bases from V and 0 bases from J, with 3 bases in between. There are 14 residues in the CDR3. CDR1 is SGHDT and CDR2 is YYEEEE in the germline V gene. CDR3 sequence (DNA): TGTGCCAGCAGCTTTCTCTCCTATAATTCACCCCTCCACTTT. This gives the protein CASSFLSYNSPLHF. The full variable domain, with the rest looked up from reference TRBV5-6 and TRBJ1-6, is DAGVTQSPTHLIKTRGQQVTLRCSPKSGHDTVSWYQQALGQGPQFIFQYYEEEERQRGNFPDRFSGHQFPNYSSELNVNALLLGDSALYLCASSFLSYNSPLHFGNGTRLTVT.

The chain has TRBV9 and TRBJ2-7; possibly TRBD1 for D (7 bases). This CDR3 spans 15 amino acids. V lost 3 bases and J lost 4, with 17 bases in between. Germline values: CDR1 SGDLS, CDR2 YYNGEE. The CDR3 nucleotides are TGTGCCAGCAGCGCTCACAGGGGAGGAATTTACGAGCAGTACTTC. Amino acids: CASSAHRGGIYEQYF.